These 2 T cell receptor beta chains were sequenced from one sample in a study of blood T cell repertoires in COVID-19. Profiling relied on immunoSEQ multiplex PCR, and the TCRdb table lists in-frame clones only, not all of them. The data show around 190,000 clones, with approximately 86% seen just once and around 1.2% held by the top ten. Source material: peripheral blood. The receptors shown here come from a man aged 25-45 years with acute or convalescent COVID-19.

The CDR3 spells CASRETGGNTEAFF. In DNA form, the CDR3 reads TGTGCCAGCAGAGAGACGGGGGGGAACACTGAAGCTTTCTTT. V usage is TRBV6-5 and J usage is TRBJ1-1; TRBD1 is a possible D gene (5 bases). This CDR3 contains 14 residues. From germline, CDR1 is MNHEY and CDR2 SVGAGI. Trimming stripped 6 bases from V and 1 base from J, with 12 bases between.

This chain joins TRBV30 and TRBJ2-2; D is uncertain. Trimming removed 3 bases at V and 0 bases at J, with 8 bases between. The germline V gene encodes CDR1 GTSNPN and CDR2 SVGIG (reference sequence). The CDR3 is 14 amino acids. CDR3 sequence reads: CAWSRQANTGELFF. In DNA, the CDR3 is TGTGCCTGGAGCAGGCAGGCGAACACCGGGGAGCTGTTTTTT.